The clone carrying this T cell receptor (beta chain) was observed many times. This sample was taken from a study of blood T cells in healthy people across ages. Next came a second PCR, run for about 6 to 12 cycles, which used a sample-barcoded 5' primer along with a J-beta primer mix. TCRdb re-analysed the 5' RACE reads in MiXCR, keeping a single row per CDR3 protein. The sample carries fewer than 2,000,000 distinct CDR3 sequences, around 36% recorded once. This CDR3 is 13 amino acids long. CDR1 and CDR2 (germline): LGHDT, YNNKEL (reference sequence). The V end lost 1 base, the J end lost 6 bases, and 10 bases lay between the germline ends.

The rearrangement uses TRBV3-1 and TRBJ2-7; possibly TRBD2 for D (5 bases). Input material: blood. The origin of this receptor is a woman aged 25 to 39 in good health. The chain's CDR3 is CASSQAEGGEQYF. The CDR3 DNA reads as TGTGCCAGCAGCCAAGCTGAGGGTGGCGAGCAGTACTTC.